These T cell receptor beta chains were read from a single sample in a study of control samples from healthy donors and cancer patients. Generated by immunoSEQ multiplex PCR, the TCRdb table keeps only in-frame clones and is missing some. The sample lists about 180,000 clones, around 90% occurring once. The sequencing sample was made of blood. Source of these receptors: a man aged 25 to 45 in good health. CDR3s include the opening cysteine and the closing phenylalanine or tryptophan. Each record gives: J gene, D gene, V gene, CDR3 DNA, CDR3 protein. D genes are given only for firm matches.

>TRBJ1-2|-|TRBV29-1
TGCAGCGTTGAATTGTACAATGGCTACACCTTC
CSVELYNGYTF
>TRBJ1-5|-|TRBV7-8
TGTGCCAGCAGCCCCCGGGACGGTTATAGCAATCAGCCCCAGCATTTT
CASSPRDGYSNQPQHF
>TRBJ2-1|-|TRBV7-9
TGTGCCAGCAGCTTAGTAGAGGATGAGCAGTTCTTC
CASSLVEDEQFF
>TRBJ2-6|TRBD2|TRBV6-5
TGTGCCAGCATTCCCCGGGAGGCTGGGGCCAACGTCCTGACTTTC
CASIPREAGANVLTF
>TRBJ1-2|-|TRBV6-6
TGTGCCAGCAGTTACAAGGGGTATGGCTACACCTTC
CASSYKGYGYTF
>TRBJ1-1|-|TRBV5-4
TGTGCCAGCAGCTTACACAGGGACACTGAAGCTTTCTTT
CASSLHRDTEAFF
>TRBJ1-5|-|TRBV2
TGTGCCAGCAGGGGGAGGGATCAGCCCCAGCATTTT
CASRGRDQPQHF
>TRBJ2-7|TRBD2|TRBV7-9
TGTGCCAGCAGCCTAACGGGCGGGGGGACTAGCGGGAGGGTTCGCGAGCAGTACTTC
CASSLTGGGTSGRVREQYF
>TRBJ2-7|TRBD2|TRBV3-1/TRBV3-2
TGTGCCAGCAGCCAAGAAGCGGGACTAGCGGGGGCACTCTCCTACGAGCAGTACTTC
CASSQEAGLAGALSYEQYF
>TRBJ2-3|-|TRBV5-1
TGCGCCAGCAGTTCGGACACAGATACGCAGTATTTT
CASSSDTDTQYF
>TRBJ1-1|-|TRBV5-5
TGTGCCAGCAGCTGGCTAGGGAACACTGAAGCTTTCTTT
CASSWLGNTEAFF
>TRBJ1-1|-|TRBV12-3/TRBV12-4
TGTGCCAGCAGTTTATTTCAGAACACTGAAGCTTTCTTT
CASSLFQNTEAFF
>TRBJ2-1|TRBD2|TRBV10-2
TGCGCCAGCAGTGAGGCTAGCGGGGTGTACAATGAGCAGTTCTTC
CASSEASGVYNEQFF
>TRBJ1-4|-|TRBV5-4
TGTGCCAGCAGCTTGTGGGGGGGAGCAACTAATGAAAAACTGTTTTTT
CASSLWGGATNEKLFF
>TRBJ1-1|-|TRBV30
TGTGCCTGGAGTGTATATGGGACTGAAGCTTTCTTT
CAWSVYGTEAFF
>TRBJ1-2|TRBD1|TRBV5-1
TGCGCCAGCAGCTTGGTTAGGGGACAGTCACGCGGCTACACCTTC
CASSLVRGQSRGYTF
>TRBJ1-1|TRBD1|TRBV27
TGTGCCAGCAGTGCCTCCGGGACAGGGGCGGCTTTCTTT
CASSASGTGAAFF